These T cell receptor beta chains were read from a single sample in a study of T cell repertoires in cytomegalovirus infection. TCRdb processed the reads anew with MiXCR; each CDR3 protein has one entry. The table has roughly 720,000 distinct CDR3 sequences, less than 40% seen once. The source material was PBMCs. These receptors came from a human donor in good health (CMV status not recorded). Some clones in this sample may be carry-over from other donors' samples. Both conserved end residues are part of each CDR3. Fields, in order: clone size, V gene, J gene, D gene, CDR3 protein, CDR3 DNA. The D gene is left open where the match is weak. The size field is filled for only some rows; it gives once, few, many or a size class.

clone size: few; V gene: TRBV7-6; J gene: TRBJ2-1; D gene: .; CDR3 protein: CASSPGQRSYNEQFF; CDR3 DNA: TGTGCCAGCAGCCCTGGACAGCGCTCCTACAATGAGCAGTTCTTC
clone size: .; V gene: TRBV4-2; J gene: TRBJ1-2; D gene: .; CDR3 protein: CASSQEIEGYGYTF; CDR3 DNA: TGTGCCAGCAGCCAAGAAATTGAAGGCTATGGCTACACCTTC
clone size: .; V gene: TRBV19; J gene: TRBJ1-1; D gene: .; CDR3 protein: CASQMGGGTEAFF; CDR3 DNA: TGTGCCAGCCAAATGGGGGGAGGGACTGAAGCTTTCTTT
clone size: few; V gene: TRBV7-2; J gene: TRBJ2-5; D gene: TRBD2; CDR3 protein: CASSPLAARGGETQYF; CDR3 DNA: TGTGCCAGCAGCCCCCTAGCGGCCCGAGGTGGAGAGACCCAGTACTTC
clone size: .; V gene: TRBV7-8; J gene: TRBJ1-2; D gene: .; CDR3 protein: CASSLAGTPRRRGVDGYTF; CDR3 DNA: TGTGCCAGCAGCTTAGCCGGAACTCCCCGACGCCGGGGGGTGGATGGCTACACCTTC
clone size: .; V gene: TRBV7-6; J gene: TRBJ1-4; D gene: .; CDR3 protein: CASSLTTDLNEKLFF; CDR3 DNA: TGTGCTAGCAGCCTGACGACGGACCTCAATGAAAAACTGTTTTTT
clone size: few; V gene: TRBV7-6; J gene: TRBJ1-4; D gene: .; CDR3 protein: CASSLLGRSEKLFF; CDR3 DNA: TGTGCCAGCAGCTTATTAGGGCGGAGTGAAAAACTGTTTTTT
clone size: .; V gene: TRBV7-8; J gene: TRBJ1-3; D gene: .; CDR3 protein: CASSTSRAYSGNTIYF; CDR3 DNA: TGTGCCAGCAGCACGAGCAGGGCTTACTCTGGAAACACCATATATTTT
clone size: many; V gene: TRBV7-3; J gene: TRBJ2-5; D gene: TRBD1; CDR3 protein: CASSQYGTGVETQYF; CDR3 DNA: TGTGCCAGCAGCCAATACGGGACAGGGGTCGAGACCCAGTACTTC
clone size: many; V gene: TRBV12-3/TRBV12-4; J gene: TRBJ2-7; D gene: .; CDR3 protein: CASSAPRGTTYEQYF; CDR3 DNA: TGTGCCAGCAGTGCCCCGAGGGGGACTACCTACGAGCAGTACTTC
clone size: many; V gene: TRBV6-2/TRBV6-3; J gene: TRBJ1-2; D gene: .; CDR3 protein: CASSRDTNYGYTF; CDR3 DNA: TGTGCCAGCAGTCGGGACACTAACTATGGCTACACCTTC